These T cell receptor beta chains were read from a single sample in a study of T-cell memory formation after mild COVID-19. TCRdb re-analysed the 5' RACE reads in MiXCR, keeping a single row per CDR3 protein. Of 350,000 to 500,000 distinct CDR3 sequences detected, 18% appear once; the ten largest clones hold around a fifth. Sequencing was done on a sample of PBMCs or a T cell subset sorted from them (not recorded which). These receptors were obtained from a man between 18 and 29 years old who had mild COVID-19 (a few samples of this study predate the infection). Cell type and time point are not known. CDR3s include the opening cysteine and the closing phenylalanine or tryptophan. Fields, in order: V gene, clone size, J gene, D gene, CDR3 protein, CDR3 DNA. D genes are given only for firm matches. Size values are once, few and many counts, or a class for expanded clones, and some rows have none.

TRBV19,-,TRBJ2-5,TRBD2,CASSWSSGGALGETQYF,TGTGCCAGTAGTTGGAGTAGCGGGGGGGCGTTAGGAGAGACCCAGTACTTC
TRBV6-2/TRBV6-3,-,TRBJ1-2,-,CASIADSEDYGYTF,TGTGCCAGCATTGCGGACAGCGAAGACTATGGCTACACCTTC
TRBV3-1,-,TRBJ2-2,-,CASRSGNGELFF,TGTGCCAGCAGGTCAGGGAACGGGGAGCTGTTTTTT
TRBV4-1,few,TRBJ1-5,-,CASSSPRMVGQPQHF,TGCGCCAGCAGCTCCCCACGGATGGTCGGTCAGCCCCAGCATTTT
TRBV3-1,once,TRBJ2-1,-,CASSQVAGTPYNEQFF,TGTGCCAGCAGCCAAGTCGCCGGGACGCCCTACAATGAGCAGTTCTTC
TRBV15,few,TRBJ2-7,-,CATSTRDGPYEQYF,TGTGCCACCAGCACTCGGGACGGACCCTACGAGCAGTACTTC
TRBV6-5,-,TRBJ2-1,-,CASSPNRGYNEQFF,TGTGCCAGCAGCCCGAACCGGGGGTACAATGAGCAGTTCTTC
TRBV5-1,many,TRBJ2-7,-,CASSPTAGGQSYEQYF,TGCGCCAGCAGCCCCACTGCCGGCGGGCAGTCCTACGAGCAGTACTTC
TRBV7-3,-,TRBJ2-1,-,CASSRGGAEQFF,TGTGCCAGCAGCCGAGGAGGGGCTGAGCAGTTCTTC
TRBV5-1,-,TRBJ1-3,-,CASRTEPVNTIYF,TGCGCCAGCAGGACGGAGCCGGTGAACACCATATATTTT
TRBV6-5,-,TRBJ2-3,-,CASSYLAGSDTQYF,TGTGCCAGCAGTTACCTCGCGGGGTCAGATACGCAGTATTTT
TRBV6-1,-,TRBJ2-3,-,CASRPAKGDTDTQYF,TGTGCCAGCAGGCCGGCCAAGGGTGACACAGATACGCAGTATTTT
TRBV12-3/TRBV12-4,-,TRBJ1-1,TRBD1,CASSEQGVDTEAFF,TGTGCCAGCAGTGAACAGGGGGTAGACACTGAAGCTTTCTTT
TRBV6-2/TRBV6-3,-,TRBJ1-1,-,CASSYGRMMNTEAFF,TGTGCCAGCAGTTACGGCCGGATGATGAACACTGAAGCTTTCTTT
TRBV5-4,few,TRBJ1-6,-,CASSLAGNSPLHF,TGTGCCAGCAGCTTGGCAGGGAATTCACCCCTCCACTTT
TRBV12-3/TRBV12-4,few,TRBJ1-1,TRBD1,CASINRGSEAFF,TGTGCCAGCATAAACAGGGGGTCCGAAGCTTTCTTT
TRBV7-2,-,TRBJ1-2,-,CASRQGGTNYGYTF,TGTGCCAGCAGACAGGGTGGAACTAACTATGGCTACACCTTC
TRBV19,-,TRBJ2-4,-,CASSIDLWAMGAKNIQYF,TGTGCCAGTAGTATAGATCTATGGGCCATGGGGGCCAAAAACATTCAGTACTTC
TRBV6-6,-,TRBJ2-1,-,CASSWFEGIPRNEQFF,TGTGCCAGCAGTTGGTTTGAGGGAATCCCTCGCAATGAGCAGTTCTTC
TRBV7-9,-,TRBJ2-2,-,CACPYPPSGELFF,TGTGCCTGTCCCTATCCCCCCTCCGGGGAGCTGTTTTTT
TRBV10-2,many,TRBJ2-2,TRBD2,CASSDLGRGTNTGELFF,TGCGCCAGCAGTGATCTAGGGCGGGGGACTAACACCGGGGAGCTGTTTTTT
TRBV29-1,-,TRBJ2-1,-,CSATAGFVGEQFF,TGCAGCGCGACGGCAGGGTTCGTTGGTGAGCAGTTCTTC